Each of the 3 T cell receptor beta chains below was sequenced from the same sample in a study of radiotherapy plus CTLA-4 blockade in lung cancer. Clones were read by immunoSEQ multiplex PCR, and TCRdb kept only the in-frame ones, dropping some. The sample consists of 45,000 to 60,000 clones, 70% to 80% of them appearing once. The material sequenced was peripheral blood, taken from a patient treated with radiotherapy plus ipilimumab. The source of these receptors is a human donor with non-small cell lung cancer who had a complete response to radiotherapy plus ipilimumab.

This clone was observed a few times. V usage is TRBV7-9 and J usage is TRBJ2-7; a possible D gene is TRBD2 (6 bases). The CDR3 has 14 residues. V was cut by 2 bases and J by 5 bases, with 13 bases left in between. Per germline, CDR1 SEHNR and CDR2 FQNEAQ (reference sequence). CDR3 in amino acids: CASSLIGGDHEQYF. The CDR3 region has the DNA TGTGCCAGCAGCTTAATAGGCGGGGACCACGAGCAGTACTTC.

The rearrangement uses TRBV5-4 and TRBJ2-7; tentative D call: TRBD1 (6 bases). V was shortened by 0 bases and J by 3 bases, with 10 bases between the two germline ends. The CDR3 is 14 residues long. Germline V gene sequence: CDR1 SGHNT, CDR2 YYREEE (reference sequence). The CDR3 region has the DNA TGTGCCAGCAGCTTGGACGGACAGCGCTACGAGCAGTACGTC. It codes for CASSLDGQRYEQYV.

CDR3 sequence reads: CASSFGKDRRPKLFF. For the CDR3, the DNA is TGTGCCAGCAGTTTCGGGAAGGACAGGCGCCCTAAACTGTTTTTT. The chain employs TRBV28 and TRBJ1-4; 7 bases agree with TRBD1. CDR1 and CDR2 from the germline V gene are MDHEN and SYDVKM. CDR3 length: 15 amino acids. The trim removed 3 bases at V and 11 bases at J, leaving 12 bases unmatched. The full variable domain, with the rest looked up from reference TRBV28 and TRBJ1-4, is DVKVTQSSRYLVKRTGEKVFLECVQDMDHENMFWYRQDPGLGLRLIYFSYDVKMKEKGDIPEGYSVSREKKERFSLILESASTNQTSMYLCASSFGKDRRPKLFFGSGTQLSVL.